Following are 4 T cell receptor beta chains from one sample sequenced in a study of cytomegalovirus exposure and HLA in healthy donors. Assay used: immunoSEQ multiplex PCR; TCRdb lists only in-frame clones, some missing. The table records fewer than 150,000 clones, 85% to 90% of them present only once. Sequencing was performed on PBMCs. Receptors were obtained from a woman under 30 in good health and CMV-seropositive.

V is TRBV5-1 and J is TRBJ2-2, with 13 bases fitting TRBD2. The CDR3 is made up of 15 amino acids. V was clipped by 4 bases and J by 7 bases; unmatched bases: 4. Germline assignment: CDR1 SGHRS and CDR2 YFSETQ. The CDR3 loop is CASSLGLAGDGELFF. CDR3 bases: TGCGCCAGCAGCCTAGGACTAGCGGGGGACGGGGAGCTGTTTTTT.

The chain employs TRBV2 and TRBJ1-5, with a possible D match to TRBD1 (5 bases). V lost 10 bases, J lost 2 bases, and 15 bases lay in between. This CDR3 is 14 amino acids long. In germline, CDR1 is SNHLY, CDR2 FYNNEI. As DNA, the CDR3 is TGTGCCACCTTAGACAGAAGGGGCAATCAGCCCCAGCATTTT. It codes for CATLDRRGNQPQHF. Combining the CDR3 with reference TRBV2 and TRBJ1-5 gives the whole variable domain EPEVTQTPSHQVTQMGQEVILRCVPISNHLYFYWYRQILGQKVEFLVSFYNNEISEKSEIFDDQFSVERPDGSNFTLKIRSTKLEDSAMYFCATLDRRGNQPQHFGDGTRLSIL.

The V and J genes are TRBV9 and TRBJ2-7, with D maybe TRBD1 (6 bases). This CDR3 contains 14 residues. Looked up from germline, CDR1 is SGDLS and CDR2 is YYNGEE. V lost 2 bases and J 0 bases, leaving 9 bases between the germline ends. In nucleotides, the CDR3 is TGTGCCAGCAGCGTTAGGGACACCTCCTACGAGCAGTACTTC. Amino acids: CASSVRDTSYEQYF.

CDR3 coding DNA: TGTGCCAGCAGCGTAGGAATAGCGGTAAGCACAGATACGCAGTATTTT. Its protein is CASSVGIAVSTDTQYF. The chain links TRBV9 to TRBJ2-3, with D possibly matching TRBD2 (6 bases). The germline V gene has CDR1 SGDLS and CDR2 YYNGEE. This CDR3 is built from 16 residues. Trimming pared 0 bases from V and 0 bases from J, leaving 11 bases between.